Listed below are T cell receptor beta chains from one sample, sequenced in a study of blood T cell repertoires in COVID-19. Sequenced by immunoSEQ multiplex PCR; TCRdb stores in-frame clones only, minus some. The repertoire consists of 110,000 to 150,000 clones, with less than 85% occurring once and the leading ten covering roughly 8.6%. The sample was peripheral blood. The receptors derive from a woman older than 75 in a cohort sampled during active or convalescent COVID-19. Each CDR3 is given with its conserved first and last residue. D genes are given only for firm matches. Expanded clones are given a class, and other clones once, few, many or no size at all.

d_gene	v_gene	abundance	j_gene	CDR3aa	CDR3nt
TRBD1	TRBV5-1	few	TRBJ1-5	CASSRDGQGTTEPQHF	TGCGCCAGCAGCCGAGACGGACAGGGGACAACCGAGCCCCAGCATTTT
-	TRBV7-6	once	TRBJ1-6	CASSPTVGGNSPLHF	TGTGCCAGCAGCCCCACGGTAGGAGGGAATTCACCCCTCCACTTT
-	TRBV18	-	TRBJ2-3	CASSQLAGSTDTQYF	TGTGCCAGCTCACAGTTGGCAGGGAGCACAGATACGCAGTATTTT
TRBD2	TRBV19	-	TRBJ2-5	CASSRLAGGPETQYF	TGTGCCAGTAGTCGACTAGCGGGGGGGCCCGAGACCCAGTACTTC
-	TRBV2	-	TRBJ2-1	CASSLANEQFF	TGTGCCAGCAGTTTAGCTAATGAGCAGTTCTTC
-	TRBV3-1/TRBV3-2	-	TRBJ2-3	CASSPDLVVTDTQYF	TGTGCCAGCAGCCCAGATCTAGTGGTAACAGATACGCAGTATTTT
-	TRBV25-1	few	TRBJ1-2	CASSSGRGSERF	TGTGCCAGCAGCTCAGGGAGGGGGTCGGAGCGCTTC
-	TRBV7-8	-	TRBJ2-1	CASSPWANEQFF	TGTGCCAGCAGTCCCTGGGCTAATGAGCAGTTCTTC
TRBD1	TRBV4-1	-	TRBJ1-6	CASSSRDRADSPLHF	TGCGCCAGCAGCTCCCGGGACAGGGCAGATTCACCCCTCCACTTT
-	TRBV3-1/TRBV3-2	-	TRBJ1-2	CASSHGGGYGYTF	TGTGCCAGCAGCCATGGGGGAGGCTATGGCTACACCTTC
-	TRBV7-2	-	TRBJ2-3	CASSLEYGGSTDTQYF	TGTGCCAGCAGCTTAGAGTACGGCGGGAGCACAGATACGCAGTATTTT
-	TRBV29-1	-	TRBJ1-1	CSVEAGRLGYTEAFF	TGCAGCGTTGAAGCGGGAAGGTTAGGGTACACTGAAGCTTTCTTT
TRBD1	TRBV6-6	-	TRBJ1-2	CASSYRQGPGYTF	TGTGCCAGCAGTTACAGACAGGGGCCTGGCTACACCTTC
-	TRBV6-5	-	TRBJ1-1	CASIKTRRLNTEAFF	TGTGCCAGCATCAAAACCCGCAGGCTGAACACTGAAGCTTTCTTT
TRBD1	TRBV28	once	TRBJ2-6	CASNLRGPGANVLTF	TGTGCCAGCAACCTCAGGGGGCCTGGGGCCAACGTCCTGACTTTC
TRBD1	TRBV18	-	TRBJ1-2	CASSRDRDGYTF	TGTGCCAGCTCAAGGGACAGGGATGGCTACACCTTC
-	TRBV12-5	-	TRBJ2-2	CASGLARGTTGELFF	TGTGCTAGTGGTTTGGCACGGGGGACTACCGGGGAGCTGTTTTTT
-	TRBV12-3/TRBV12-4	-	TRBJ1-2	CASRERYGYTF	TGTGCCAGCAGAGAGCGCTATGGCTACACCTTC
-	TRBV28	-	TRBJ1-2	CASSPWGEYGYTF	TGTGCCAGCAGCCCCTGGGGAGAATATGGCTACACCTTC
-	TRBV6-5	-	TRBJ1-2	CASTNSGRQDYGYTF	TGTGCCAGCACCAACTCGGGGAGACAGGACTATGGCTACACCTTC
-	TRBV2	-	TRBJ1-2	CATQVRDIGENYGYTF	TGTGCCACCCAGGTCCGGGACATAGGAGAAAACTATGGCTACACCTTC
-	TRBV2	-	TRBJ2-5	CATAWNSEETQYF	TGTGCCACCGCATGGAACAGTGAAGAGACCCAGTACTTC
TRBD2	TRBV28	-	TRBJ2-1	CASSGASGGVYNEQFF	TGTGCCAGCAGCGGCGCTAGCGGGGGGGTGTACAATGAGCAGTTCTTC
-	TRBV5-5	-	TRBJ2-5	CASSLGGTKSTQYF	TGTGCCAGCAGCTTGGGTGGGACAAAGTCGACCCAGTACTTC
-	TRBV5-4	-	TRBJ2-7	CASRMEGFPAEQYF	TGTGCCAGCAGGATGGAGGGTTTTCCGGCCGAGCAGTACTTC
-	TRBV18	-	TRBJ1-3	CASSPNSPSSGNTIYF	TGTGCCAGCTCACCGAACAGCCCGTCCTCTGGAAACACCATATATTTT
-	TRBV29-1	few	TRBJ1-1	CSVEPGAGTEAFF	TGCAGCGTTGAGCCGGGTGCCGGGACTGAAGCTTTCTTT
TRBD2	TRBV28	-	TRBJ2-2	CASSSLAGKNTGELFF	TGTGCCAGCAGTTCCCTAGCGGGGAAGAACACCGGGGAGCTGTTTTTT
-	TRBV25-1	-	TRBJ2-5	CASRGRGNQETQYF	TGTGCCAGCAGGGGGAGAGGTAATCAAGAGACCCAGTACTTC
-	TRBV5-1	-	TRBJ1-3	CASSWSGQGNTIYF	TGCGCCAGCAGCTGGTCCGGACAGGGAAACACCATATATTTT
-	TRBV24-1	-	TRBJ1-6	CATSRGPNSPLHF	TGTGCCACCAGTAGAGGTCCAAATTCACCCCTCCACTTT
-	TRBV5-1	-	TRBJ1-1	CATARGGSKNTEAFF	TGCGCCACCGCCAGAGGAGGGAGCAAGAACACTGAAGCTTTCTTT
-	TRBV5-4	-	TRBJ2-3	CASSSQALNTDTQYF	TGTGCCAGCAGCTCCCAGGCCCTCAACACAGATACGCAGTATTTT
TRBD1	TRBV18	-	TRBJ1-1	CASSPRQGSNTEAFF	TGTGCCAGCTCACCACGACAGGGGTCGAACACTGAAGCTTTCTTT
TRBD1	TRBV19	-	TRBJ2-3	CASSIGAGGLTDTQYF	TGTGCCAGTAGTATAGGGGCAGGGGGCCTCACAGATACGCAGTATTTT
-	TRBV4-2	-	TRBJ2-2	CASSPRPGGDTGELFF	TGTGCCAGCAGCCCCCGCCCCGGGGGAGACACCGGGGAGCTGTTTTTT
-	TRBV5-1	-	TRBJ1-1	CASSSGPGRDTEAFF	TGCGCCAGCAGCTCAGGGCCTGGAAGAGACACTGAAGCTTTCTTT
TRBD1	TRBV30	-	TRBJ2-1	CAWSQWAGGSYNEQFF	TGTGCCTGGAGCCAATGGGCAGGGGGTTCCTACAATGAGCAGTTCTTC
-	TRBV7-9	-	TRBJ2-7	CASSLVGGRQYF	TGTGCCAGCAGCTTAGTCGGGGGGCGGCAGTACTTC
-	TRBV5-1	-	TRBJ2-3	CASSLGDSDTQYF	TGCGCCAGCAGCTTGGGGGACTCAGATACGCAGTATTTT
TRBD1	TRBV18	medium-sized	TRBJ1-2	CASSPSGQGAGGYTF	TGTGCCAGCTCACCTTCTGGCCAGGGGGCCGGTGGCTACACCTTC
-	TRBV7-8	few	TRBJ1-2	CASSPLGQTYGYTF	TGTGCCAGCAGCCCACTGGGACAAACCTATGGCTACACCTTC
TRBD1	TRBV18	-	TRBJ2-7	CASSRGATGKAYEQYF	TGTGCCAGCTCACGGGGTGCGACAGGGAAAGCCTACGAGCAGTACTTC